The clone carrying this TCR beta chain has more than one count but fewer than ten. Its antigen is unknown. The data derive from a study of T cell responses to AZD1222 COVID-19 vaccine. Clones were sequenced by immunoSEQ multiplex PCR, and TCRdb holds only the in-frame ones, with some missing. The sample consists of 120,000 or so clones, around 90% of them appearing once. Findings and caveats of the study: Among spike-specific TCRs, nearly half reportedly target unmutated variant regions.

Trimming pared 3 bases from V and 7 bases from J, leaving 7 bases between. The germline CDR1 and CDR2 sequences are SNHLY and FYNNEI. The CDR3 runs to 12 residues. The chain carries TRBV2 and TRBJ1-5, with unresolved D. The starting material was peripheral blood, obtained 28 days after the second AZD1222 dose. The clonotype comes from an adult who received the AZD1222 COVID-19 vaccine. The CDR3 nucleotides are TGTGCCAGCAGTGACGAGGCGCAGCCCCAGCATTTT. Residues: CASSDEAQPQHF.